The following is a T cell receptor beta chain sequence with its context. The data were obtained in a study of blood T cell repertoires in COVID-19. Study information: PBMCs, B-cell-depleted T cells, or T cells provided the cDNA or gDNA that made up the material.

The V end was cut by 2 bases, the J end by 1 base, with 18 bases between. In germline, CDR1 is SGHVT, CDR2 SQSDAQ. The CDR3 runs to 18 residues. Everyone who took part was about 18 to 90 years old, and they came from about two dozen US areas. The table came from immunoSEQ multiplex PCR; TCRdb's copy has only in-frame clones and leaves some out. This sample has roughly 330,000 clones; about 87% occur once, and the top ten carry about 5.7%. The sample comprised PBMCs or T cells enriched from blood (not recorded which). This chain uses TRBV7-4 with TRBJ1-5; no clear D. This TCR derives from a woman aged 30 to 39 who had recovered from COVID-19. The CDR3 spells CASSLQIRAGRSNQPQHF. The CDR3 nucleotides read TGTGCCAGCAGCTTACAAATTAGGGCTGGGAGAAGCAATCAGCCCCAGCATTTT.